One sample yielded the 23 T cell receptor beta chains listed below, sequenced in a study of cytomegalovirus exposure and HLA in healthy donors. Primers included in the PCR were 60 Vbeta and 13 Jbeta primers. Using immunoSEQ multiplex PCR, the repertoire was profiled, and TCRdb retains in-frame clones only, with some absent. Of around 120,000 clones in the sample, 55% to 65% were seen once. The sample comprised PBMCs. The receptors here all came from a woman between 35 and 50 years old in good health and CMV-seropositive.

This clone appeared a few times. The rearrangement joins TRBV5-1 to TRBJ2-7; D ambiguous. Trimming stripped 4 bases from V and 0 bases from J, with 14 bases between. The CDR3 extends over 15 amino acids. CDR1 SGHRS and CDR2 YFSETQ come from the germline V gene. CDR3 coding DNA: TGCGCCAGCAGCGCTGACTCCTACAACTCCTACGAGCAGTACTTC. Translating it yields CASSADSYNSYEQYF.

V and J are TRBV11-3 and TRBJ2-3; D is perhaps TRBD1 (5 bases). The CDR3 loop spans 14 amino acids. The germline CDR1 and CDR2 sequences are SGHNT and YENEEA. The germline V and J ends were trimmed by 5 bases and 2 bases, with 11 bases remaining between them. The CDR3, as DNA: TGTGCCAGCAGCCGGGCAGGGTTCACAGATACGCAGTATTTT. Translated: CASSRAGFTDTQYF.

The chain has TRBV19 and TRBJ2-1, with D perhaps TRBD2 (5 bases). The CDR3 length is 14 residues. The V gene lost 4 bases and the J gene lost 3 bases, with 10 bases spanning the gap. Germline CDR1 reads LNHDA; CDR2 reads SQIVND (reference sequence). CDR3 in DNA: TGTGCCAGTAGTACCAACGGGGACTACAATGAGCAGTTCTTC. Translation: CASSTNGDYNEQFF. Looking up the rest from reference TRBV19 and TRBJ2-1 gives the full variable domain: DGGITQSPKYLFRKEGQNVTLSCEQNLNHDAMYWYRQDPGQGLRLIYYSQIVNDFQKGDIAEGYSVSREKKESFPLTVTSAQKNPTAFYLCASSTNGDYNEQFFGPGTRLTVL.

The chain recombines TRBV5-5 with TRBJ2-2, with D unresolved. V lost 2 bases and J lost 4, with 9 bases in between. The germline V gene encodes CDR1 SGHKS and CDR2 YYEKEE (reference sequence). CDR3 length equals 14 residues. CDR3 residues: CASSLVTTTGELFF. The DNA for the CDR3 is TGTGCCAGCAGCTTAGTAACAACCACCGGGGAGCTGTTTTTT. Combining the CDR3 with reference TRBV5-5 and TRBJ2-2 gives the whole variable domain DAGVTQSPTHLIKTRGQQVTLRCSPISGHKSVSWYQQVLGQGPQFIFQYYEKEERGRGNFPDRFSARQFPNYSSELNVNALLLGDSALYLCASSLVTTTGELFFGEGSRLTVL.

Comments on this clone: Different DNA sequences within this sample yield the same CDR3. CDR3 residues: CASSLHRGTYEQYF. The CDR3 bases are TGTGCCAGCAGCTTACACAGGGGGACGTACGAGCAGTACTTC. The gene calls are TRBV7-2 and TRBJ2-7; 8 bases are shared with TRBD1. Unmatched junction bases numbered 4, after V lost 2 bases and J lost 4 bases. The CDR3 sequence is 14 residues long. Germline CDR1 and CDR2: SGHTA and FQGNSA. The full variable domain, with the rest looked up from reference TRBV7-2 and TRBJ2-7, is GAGVSQSPSNKVTEKGKDVELRCDPISGHTALYWYRQSLGQGLEFLIYFQGNSAPDKSGLPSDRFSAERTGGSVSTLTIQRTQQEDSAVYLCASSLHRGTYEQYFGPGTRLTVT.

The chain links TRBV19 to TRBJ2-2; 10 bases agree with TRBD1. CDR3 size: 18 residues. The germline V gene has CDR1 LNHDA and CDR2 SQIVND (reference sequence). V lost 8 bases to trimming and J lost 6 bases; unmatched junction nucleotides: 18. The CDR3 DNA reads as TGTGCCAGTTCTAAGGGGGACAGGGGACTAGTGCGGCCCGGGGAGCTGTTTTTT. Amino acid sequence: CASSKGDRGLVRPGELFF.

V gene TRBV7-2 combines with J gene TRBJ2-1; possibly TRBD2 for D (6 bases). The CDR3 sequence is 12 residues long. The V end was cut by 6 bases, the J end by 7 bases, with 10 bases between. Looked up from germline, CDR1 is SGHTA and CDR2 is FQGNSA. The CDR3 nucleotides read TGTGCCAGCAGGACGACTAGTAATGAGCAGTTCTTC. As protein: CASRTTSNEQFF.

The J gene is TRBJ2-2, the V gene TRBV4-3, with TRBD1 matching 12 bases. CDR1 is LGHNA and CDR2 is YSLEER in the germline V gene. The trim removed 3 bases at V and 2 bases at J, leaving 7 bases unmatched. CDR3 length equals 18 residues. CDR3 in DNA: TGCGCCAGCAGCCAGGACTCCGGGACAGGGGGCAACACCGGGGAGCTGTTTTTT. Translating it yields CASSQDSGTGGNTGELFF.

The chain has TRBV5-5 and TRBJ2-3, with D possibly matching TRBD1 (5 bases). V was clipped by 0 bases and J by 4 bases, with 12 bases between them. Germline CDR1 and CDR2: SGHKS and YYEKEE (reference sequence). CDR3 size: 15 residues. Written as DNA, the CDR3 is TGTGCCAGCAGCTTGGAGCGCAGGGTCGCAGATACGCAGTATTTT. Its translation: CASSLERRVADTQYF.

The chain joins TRBV4-3 to TRBJ2-7; D possibly corresponds to TRBD1 (5 bases). The CDR3 extends over 14 amino acids. Germline V lookup: CDR1 LGHNA, CDR2 YSLEER. V was clipped by 0 bases and J by 3 bases, with 9 bases between them. The CDR3 region is CASSQELTGYEQYF. The CDR3 DNA follows: TGCGCCAGCAGCCAAGAATTAACAGGCTACGAGCAGTACTTC.

The chain combines TRBV5-1 with TRBJ2-2; 14 bases line up with TRBD2. After removal of 4 bases from V and 4 bases from J, the junction contained 6 bases not matched to a gene. The length of the CDR3 is 17 residues. CDR1 SGHRS and CDR2 YFSETQ come from the germline V gene. Written as DNA, the CDR3 is TGCGCCAGCAGCCGGACTAGCGGGAGGTGGAGCACCGGGGAGCTGTTTTTT. Its protein product is CASSRTSGRWSTGELFF.

This clone was observed a handful of times. CDR3 protein: CASSLMDRSTREQYF. In DNA form, the CDR3 reads TGCGCCAGCAGCTTGATGGACAGGAGTACTCGCGAGCAGTACTTC. The V gene is TRBV5-1, the J gene TRBJ2-7, with TRBD1 matching 7 bases. From germline, CDR1 is SGHRS and CDR2 YFSETQ. Trimming at V came to 1 base and at J to 6 bases, leaving 10 bases not matched to a gene. CDR3 size: 15 residues.

This clone was recorded a few times. The chain links TRBV27 to TRBJ2-6; 8 nucleotides align to TRBD1. There are 19 residues in the CDR3. The V gene's germline CDR1 is MNHEY and CDR2 SMNVEV (reference sequence). The junction had 13 bases not matched to a gene; V was cut back by 5 bases and J by 1 base. The CDR3 DNA is TGTGCCAGCAGTACACACAGGGGGTCGTGGTTATCTGGGGCCAACGTCCTGACTTTC. Translation: CASSTHRGSWLSGANVLTF.

The chain uses TRBV9 and TRBJ1-5; D is unclear. CDR1 is SGDLS, CDR2 YYNGEE, per germline. Trimming cost V 4 bases and J 9 bases, with 14 bases left between them. The CDR3 covers 13 residues. CDR3 nucleotide sequence: TGTGCCAGCAGCTACGACAACACCGGGCCCCAGCATTTT. Protein product: CASSYDNTGPQHF.

The CDR3 region is CASTAWASGSTDTQYF. The CDR3 nucleotides are TGTGCCAGCACCGCATGGGCTAGCGGGAGCACAGATACGCAGTATTTT. The chain uses TRBV7-2 and TRBJ2-3, with 8 bases matching TRBD2. Germline V gives CDR1 SGHTA, CDR2 FQGNSA. Trimming took 7 bases from V and 0 from J; bases not matched to a gene: 9. The CDR3 sequence is 16 residues long.

This chain connects TRBV15 to TRBJ2-5; D gene ambiguous. CDR3 length: 11 amino acids. Looked up from germline, CDR1 is LNHNV and CDR2 is YYDKDF (reference sequence). Trimming stripped 9 bases from V and 4 bases from J, with 9 bases between. This chain's CDR3 is CATAVGETQYF. CDR3 nucleotide sequence: TGTGCCACTGCGGTGGGAGAGACCCAGTACTTC.

In its sample, this clone was seen a few times. V usage is TRBV6-5 and J usage is TRBJ1-2; 9 nucleotides line up with TRBD1. The length of the CDR3 is 14 residues. J was trimmed by 4 bases and V by 6 bases; bases with no gene match: 6. The germline gives CDR1 MNHEY, CDR2 SVGAGI. CDR3 sequence (DNA): TGTGCCAGCAGAAAACAGGGGGCACTCTATGGCTACACCTTC. Amino acid sequence: CASRKQGALYGYTF.

This clone showed up just a few times. The gene calls are TRBV7-9 and TRBJ2-3; a possible D gene is TRBD2 (6 bases). Germline V CDR1 and CDR2: SEHNR, FQNEAQ (reference sequence). This CDR3 contains 16 residues. V was pared by 2 bases and J by 2 bases, with 14 bases between. This CDR3 reads CASSLSVGGVTDTQYF. Here the CDR3 DNA reads TGTGCCAGCAGCTTATCTGTGGGGGGAGTCACAGATACGCAGTATTTT.

The chain couples TRBV7-2 to TRBJ2-1, with 9 positions matching TRBD2. V lost 2 bases to trimming and J lost 7 bases; unmatched junction nucleotides: 6. The CDR3 is 15 amino acids. In germline, CDR1 is SGHTA, CDR2 FQGNSA. CDR3 region: CASSLLAGVRNEQFF. The CDR3 DNA reads TGTGCCAGCAGCTTATTAGCGGGAGTACGAAATGAGCAGTTCTTC. Full variable domain (missing parts from reference TRBV7-2 and TRBJ2-1): GAGVSQSPSNKVTEKGKDVELRCDPISGHTALYWYRQSLGQGLEFLIYFQGNSAPDKSGLPSDRFSAERTGGSVSTLTIQRTQQEDSAVYLCASSLLAGVRNEQFFGPGTRLTVL.

This chain joins TRBV19 and TRBJ2-2; no firm D call. V lost 0 bases, J lost 6 bases, and 11 bases lay in between. Germline V lookup: CDR1 LNHDA, CDR2 SQIVND (reference sequence). The CDR3 consists of 15 residues. The CDR3 region has the DNA TGTGCCAGTAGTATAGAAAATAGTGTCTCCGGGGAGCTGTTTTTT. Translated: CASSIENSVSGELFF.

The chain recombines TRBV10-3 with TRBJ1-1; D not certain. V was cut by 8 bases and J by 5 bases, with 15 bases left in between. The CDR3 extends over 13 amino acids. Germline V gene lookup returns CDR1 ENHRY and CDR2 SYGVKD. The CDR3 DNA is TGTGCCATCCGCCTTGAGACTACTACTGAAGCTTTCTTT. It yields the protein CAIRLETTTEAFF.

This clone was seen only a few times. The V gene is TRBV5-6, the J gene TRBJ1-5, with D perhaps TRBD1 (6 bases). Germline lookup yields CDR1 SGHDT and CDR2 YYEEEE. Trimming left V 2 bases short and J 7 bases short, with 16 bases between. The CDR3 runs 15 residues. The CDR3 here is CASSFGNRVGQPQHF. The CDR3 DNA follows: TGTGCCAGCAGCTTTGGAAACAGGGTCGGGCAGCCCCAGCATTTT.

J is TRBJ2-5 and V is TRBV19, with a weak D call TRBD2 (5 bases). The J call may be mistaken, given a closer DNA end match to TRBJ2-7. The CDR3 loop spans 15 amino acids. CDR1 is LNHDA, CDR2 SQIVND, per germline (reference sequence). As DNA, the CDR3 is TGTGCCAGTAGTATTGGGTTTGGGAGCTCCTACGAGCAGTACTTC. Amino acids: CASSIGFGSSYEQYF.